This T cell receptor beta chain appears in the sequencing data of a study of cytomegalovirus exposure and HLA in healthy donors. Study-wide background: An early data release held 79 million or so unique TCRs from HLA-typed donors. Study-wide findings and caveats: Further analysis, carried out later, found HLA-associated TCR beta chains more clonally expanded than equally common other chains. It was likely that a cluster of highly shared sequence variants was a sequencing artifact.

Likely unrecorded immune exposures existed in these nominally healthy donors. The PCR was carried out with 60 Vbeta primers and 13 Jbeta primers. Using immunoSEQ multiplex PCR, the repertoire was profiled, and TCRdb retains in-frame clones only, with some absent. The sample has about 46,000 clones. The CDR3 runs 16 residues. The germline gives CDR1 SGHRS, CDR2 YFSETQ. With V trimmed by 4 bases and J by 4 bases, 10 bases remained unmatched. To note about this clone: Its antigen remains unidentified.

The chain joins TRBV5-1 to TRBJ2-3, with 9 bases lining up with TRBD2. Sequenced sample: PBMCs. The clonotype originates from a woman between 40 and 50 years old in good health and CMV-seronegative. In DNA form, the CDR3 reads TGCGCCAGCAGCGCCCAAGCTAGCGGGACCCCAGATACGCAGTATTTT. Translation gives CASSAQASGTPDTQYF.